The clone carrying this T cell receptor beta chain showed up just once. Its antigen is unidentified. Germline-derived CDR1 and CDR2 are SGHRS and YFSETQ. The ends were cut back, 5 bases at V and 0 bases at J, with 13 bases in the middle. CDR3 length: 15 amino acids. Researchers ran the PCR with 60 Vbeta and 13 Jbeta primers. Using immunoSEQ multiplex PCR, the repertoire was profiled, and TCRdb retains in-frame clones only, with some absent. The table shows under 200,000 clones, with approximately 76% occurring only once. This entry belongs to a study of cytomegalovirus exposure and HLA in healthy donors. Study-wide context: Most genotyped donors, around 86% of some 400, had Caucasian-associated genetic ancestry. Study-wide points: A link between a missense DCLRE1C variant and TCR beta V- and J-gene trimming emerged from a later analysis. Associated with cytomegalovirus, according to the listing, were fewer than 200 TCR beta chains.

The receptor comes from a woman between 18 and 29 years old in good health and CMV-seropositive. The chain uses TRBV5-1 and TRBJ2-3; D might be TRBD2 (5 bases). The material sequenced was PBMCs. The CDR3 here is CASSPKTTSTDTQYF. DNA of the CDR3: TGCGCCAGCAGTCCAAAGACTACTAGCACAGATACGCAGTATTTT.